This TCR beta chain was documented in a study of blood T cells in healthy people across ages (dated by TCRdb to between 2014 and 2017). About the investigation overall: In model experiments, template switching captured roughly one uniquely barcoded TCR beta cDNA molecule for every two T cells. To avoid experimental bias, donors of different ages were randomly spread across the sequencing lanes. Two additional independent replicas of 1 million unique cDNA reads from the same blood draw were analyzed for two donors (one aged 18 to 29 and one aged 80 or older). Four age groups were formed from the donors: young (average approximately 15 years), middle-aged (just under 40), aged (62) and long-lived (around 82). Age-related changes in TCR beta repertoire diversity were measured in the study by deep sequencing normalized with unique cDNA molecular identifiers. Overall study outcomes, separate from this receptor: Donor CMV infection status was unknown, potentially confounding age-related changes in expanded clonotypes. A strong correlation was found between observed TCR beta diversity and the percentage of naive T cells measured by flow cytometry. Compared with the aged group, the long-lived group had more naive CD4+ T cells, fewer expanded clones and increased TCR diversity, suggesting age selection. As age increased, observed TCR beta diversity per million T cells dropped in a roughly linear way, and a significant reduction was already evident by age about 40. Estimates of total diversity from one million sequenced T cells were regarded as lower bounds and underestimates. Bulk unsorted PBMC profiling prevented conclusive comparison of naive and antigen-experienced compartments.

The method behind the library was 5' RACE. The instrument was an Illumina HiSeq 2500. A second roughly 6 to 12 cycle PCR used a sample-barcoded 5' primer and a J-beta primer mix. Each TCR beta cDNA molecule received a unique molecular identifier from a template-switch 5' adaptor carrying 12 random nucleotides. At least 2.5 million CDR3-containing paired-end reads were obtained from each sample. The Mint cDNA synthesis kit, primed by a TRBC-specific oligonucleotide, was used to synthesize first-strand cDNA from all RNA. After uracil-DNA glycosylase treatment, a first 18-cycle PCR used universal primers M1SS and BC2_uni_R on all cDNA. Regarding the original processing steps: Each sample was normalized by randomly selecting 1 million high-quality reads, each carrying a distinct molecular identifier. Instead of being binned into consensus sequences, reads with shared molecular identifiers were discarded. CDR3 identification, clonotype clustering and error correction used MiTCR with a Q25 quality threshold and the strictest error-elimination algorithm. A nonparametric unseen species model with Euler transformation was used to estimate lower-bound total TCR beta diversity. TCRdb reanalyzed the raw reads on its own, using fastp at Q25 for trimming and MiXCR for clone calling, and kept in-frame beta chains. Every entry covers one CDR3 protein and lists the most common genes and DNA from its rows. The V and J calls reflect TCRdb's pipeline rather than the authors' work. For this sample there are fewer than 900,000 distinct CDR3 sequences; 35% to 40% appear just once. Of the sample, over 10% falls within the top ten clones.

Comment on this clonotype: What antigen it recognizes has not been identified. No clone much larger than this one lies a single base away; base qualities are absent.

The approximately 41 donors, aged about 6 to 95 years, were systemically healthy Caucasian individuals from Russia. Around 9.7 milliliters of peripheral blood were collected from each donor into EDTA-treated Vacutainer tubes. Ficoll-Paque density-gradient centrifugation was used to isolate PBMCs, with at least 7 million per sample. Total RNA, at least 6 micrograms per sample, was extracted from PBMCs with Trizol reagent. For every donor, flow cytometry on a PBMC aliquot measured the percentage of naive CD45RAhigh/CD27high T cells. There are 19 amino acids in the CDR3, from cysteine to phenylalanine inclusive. Of the read, only the CDR3 DNA is kept; its 57 bases are in frame from base 1. The germline V gene (reference sequence) supplies CDR1 SEHNR and CDR2 FQNEAQ. V and J are trimmed by 6 bases and 7 bases, and the gene matches miss 20 bases of the junction.

Source material: blood. The rearrangement combines TRBV7-9 with TRBJ2-7, and TRBD2 aligns with 14 junction nucleotides. The clonotype comes from a young man in good health. The CDR3 reads as follows: CASRVPTSGGGSSYNEQYF. The DNA sequence follows: TGTGCCAGCAGAGTCCCGACTAGCGGGGGGGGTAGCTCCTACAATGAGCAGTACTTC.